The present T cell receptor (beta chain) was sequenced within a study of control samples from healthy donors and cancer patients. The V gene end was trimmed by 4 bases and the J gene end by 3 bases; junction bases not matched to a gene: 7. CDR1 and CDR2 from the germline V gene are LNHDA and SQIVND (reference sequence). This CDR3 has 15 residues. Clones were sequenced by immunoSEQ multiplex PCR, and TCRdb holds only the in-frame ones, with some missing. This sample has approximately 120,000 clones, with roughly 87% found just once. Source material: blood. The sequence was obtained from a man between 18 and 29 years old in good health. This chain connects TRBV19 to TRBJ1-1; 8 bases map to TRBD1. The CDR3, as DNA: TGTGCCAGTAGTAGCCGGACAGGGAAGTACACTGAAGCTTTCTTT. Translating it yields CASSSRTGKYTEAFF. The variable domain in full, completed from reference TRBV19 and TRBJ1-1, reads DGGITQSPKYLFRKEGQNVTLSCEQNLNHDAMYWYRQDPGQGLRLIYYSQIVNDFQKGDIAEGYSVSREKKESFPLTVTSAQKNPTAFYLCASSSRTGKYTEAFFGQGTRLTVV.